The text below deals with one T cell receptor (beta chain). The study sampled nominally healthy donors, though unrecorded immune exposures were likely. This specimen comes from a study of cytomegalovirus exposure and HLA in healthy donors. The PCR had 60 Vbeta and 13 Jbeta primers. The table came from immunoSEQ multiplex PCR; TCRdb's copy has only in-frame clones and leaves some out. The table lists about 180,000 clones, about four fifths of them singletons, with 1.5% to 2% in the top ten. With V trimmed by 4 bases and J by 1 base, 5 bases remained unmatched. CDR1 and CDR2 (germline): SGHRS, YFSETQ. The CDR3 has 15 amino acids.

The TCR originated in a woman aged 25 to 45 in good health and CMV-seronegative. The rearrangement uses TRBV5-1 and TRBJ1-5, with TRBD1 identical over 7 bases. Material for sequencing was PBMCs. CDR3 DNA sequence: TGCGCCAGCAGCGTTGACAGGGAGAGCAATCAGCCCCAGCATTTT. This translates into CASSVDRESNQPQHF. Complete variable domain (other parts from reference TRBV5-1 and TRBJ1-5): KAGVTQTPRYLIKTRGQQVTLSCSPISGHRSVSWYQQTPGQGLQFLFEYFSETQRNKGNFPGRFSGRQFSNSRSEMNVSTLELGDSALYLCASSVDRESNQPQHFGDGTRLSIL.